The next 6 T cell receptor beta chains were all read from a single sample in a study of blood T cells in healthy people across ages (dated by TCRdb to between 2015 and 2017). Library preparation employed 5' RACE. TCRdb names Illumina HiSeq 2500 as the instrument used. A second PCR of roughly 7 to 11 cycles was performed with a sample-barcoded 5' primer and a J-beta primer mix. The raw public data were reprocessed by TCRdb itself: fastp quality trimming at Q25, MiXCR clonotype calling, in-frame beta chains only. Each entry merges the rows of one CDR3 protein and shows their most common DNA and genes. This sample has about 760,000 distinct CDR3 sequences in its table, and just under 25% of those were observed once. Of the sample, more than 8% is held by the ten largest clones. These data also formed part of another study, on T cells of mothers and their children.

Material: blood. Every receptor here comes from a boy younger than 18 in good health.

This chain uses TRBV10-3 with TRBJ2-1; 7 bases align to TRBD1. CDR3 length equals 13 residues. From germline, CDR1 is ENHRY and CDR2 SYGVKD. The J segment lost 6 bases and the V segment lost 11 bases, leaving 10 bases of the junction unmatched. CDR3 sequence (DNA): TGTGCCGCACGAGGGGGCTCGGGCAATGAGCAGTTCTTC. As protein: CAARGGSGNEQFF.

This clonotype was detected only a few times. Here the CDR3 DNA reads TGTGCCAGCAGTTTTCCAGGGAAGGGAGAAAAACTGTTTTTT. Translated: CASSFPGKGEKLFF. The V gene is TRBV12-3 or TRBV12-4, the J gene TRBJ1-4; TRBD1 might be the D (5 bases). The CDR3 runs to 14 residues. The V end was cut by 3 bases, the J end by 8 bases, with 13 bases between.

J is TRBJ1-3 and V is TRBV4-3; the D gene is possibly TRBD1 (6 bases). CDR1 and CDR2 (germline): LGHNA, YSLEER. V lost 0 bases and J lost 3, with 12 bases in between. The CDR3 totals 16 residues. The chain's CDR3 is CASSQDRGFSGNTIYF. The CDR3 bases are TGCGCCAGCAGCCAAGACAGGGGTTTTAGTGGAAACACCATATATTTT.

This clonotype has only a few counts. The chain combines TRBV29-1 with TRBJ2-3; the D is unclear. CDR1 and CDR2 from the germline V gene are SQVTM and ANQGSEA. There are 13 residues in the CDR3. Trimming took 2 bases from V and 5 from J, leaving 11 bases between them. This CDR3 is CSVEPALRDTQYF. Written as DNA, the CDR3 is TGCAGCGTTGAACCCGCCCTACGAGATACGCAGTATTTT.

This chain links TRBV29-1 with TRBJ2-7; perhaps TRBD1 as D (6 bases). There are 11 residues in the CDR3. Germline CDR1 is SQVTM and CDR2 is ANQGSEA. V lost 7 bases to trimming and J lost 2 bases, with 9 bases between them. The CDR3 here is CSAGEPYEQYF. The DNA of the CDR3 is TGCAGCGCAGGGGAACCCTACGAGCAGTACTTC.

The chain recombines TRBV4-2 with TRBJ2-1, with D unresolved. The V gene's germline CDR1 is LGHNA and CDR2 YNFKEQ. V gave up 7 bases and J gave up 5 bases, with 15 bases separating them. This CDR3 has 14 amino acids. The CDR3 bases are TGTGCCAGCACCCCTCGGTCCGCCCACAATGAGCAGTTCTTC. Protein sequence: CASTPRSAHNEQFF.